Below are 20 T cell receptor beta chains sequenced from a single sample in a study of cytomegalovirus exposure and HLA in healthy donors. The PCR made use of 60 Vbeta and 13 Jbeta primers. Clones were read by immunoSEQ multiplex PCR, and TCRdb kept only the in-frame ones, dropping some. The sample gives about 190,000 clones, over 65% of which show up once; approximately 2.4% is in the top ten. The sequenced sample consisted of PBMCs. All receptors come from a woman in her forties or fifties in good health and CMV-seropositive.

This clone was counted once. This chain joins TRBV7-2 and TRBJ2-1; 9 bases line up with TRBD2. From germline, CDR1 is SGHTA and CDR2 FQGNSA. V was pared by 0 bases and J by 4 bases, with 4 bases of the junction left unmatched. There are 16 residues in the CDR3. The CDR3 region has the DNA TGTGCCAGCAGCTTAGCCTCTAGCGGGGCTTACAATGAGCAGTTCTTC. Its protein is CASSLASSGAYNEQFF.

In the case of this clone: Other DNA sequences from this sample encode an identical CDR3 as well. The CDR3 DNA follows: TGCGCCAGCAGCCCTGTTGGGGCTTTCGGTCAGCCCCAGCATTTT. It encodes CASSPVGAFGQPQHF. The chain has TRBV4-1 and TRBJ1-5; TRBD1 is a possible D gene (5 bases). CDR1 MGHRA and CDR2 YSYEKL come from the germline V gene. The CDR3 length is 15 residues. Deletions cut 4 bases from V and 6 bases from J, with 16 bases between.

The genes are TRBV7-9 and TRBJ2-6; tentatively, D is TRBD2 (7 bases). Trimming took 5 bases from V and 0 from J, leaving 20 bases between them. Germline CDR1 reads SEHNR; CDR2 reads FQNEAQ (reference sequence). The CDR3 is 19 residues long. This chain's CDR3 is CASSLGGGAVRSGANVLTF. The CDR3 region has the DNA TGTGCCAGCAGCCTGGGAGGGGGGGCCGTTCGCTCTGGGGCCAACGTCCTGACTTTC.

V gene TRBV11-2 combines with J gene TRBJ2-7; D perhaps matches TRBD1 (6 bases). V shed 3 bases and J shed 6 bases, with 12 bases lying between them. The CDR3 sequence is 13 residues long. The V gene's germline CDR1 is SGHAT and CDR2 FQNNGV. The CDR3 DNA reads TGTGCCAGCAGCTTTAACAGGGAGAGCGAGCAGTACTTC. Protein product: CASSFNRESEQYF.

The chain uses TRBV6-4 and TRBJ2-2; D is perhaps TRBD1 (5 bases). CDR3 length: 13 amino acids. The germline CDR1 and CDR2 sequences are MRHNA and SNTAGT. Trimming took off 10 bases at V and 4 bases at J, with 13 bases between the two ends. The chain's CDR3 is CATSDTVTGELFF. The CDR3 DNA is TGTGCCACCTCGGACACGGTCACCGGGGAGCTGTTTTTT.

In this sample, this clone turned up once. This chain connects TRBV11-3 to TRBJ2-2, with D possibly being TRBD1 (5 bases). Trimming left V 4 bases short and J 5 bases short, with 14 bases between. Germline V gene data show CDR1 as SGHNT and CDR2 as YENEEA. CDR3 length: 15 amino acids. The CDR3 DNA sequence: TGTGCCAGCAGCTCCGGGCCAGACAGAACCGGGGAGCTGTTTTTT. It encodes CASSSGPDRTGELFF.

This clone was picked up a small number of times. V is TRBV14 and J is TRBJ2-6; the D gene is possibly TRBD1 (5 bases). Trimming removed 3 bases from V and 0 bases from J, with 9 bases in between. The CDR3 contains 16 residues. The germline gives CDR1 SGHDN, CDR2 FVKESK. The CDR3 spells CASSQTEFSGANVLTF. CDR3 in DNA: TGTGCCAGCAGCCAGACAGAGTTCTCTGGGGCCAACGTCCTGACTTTC.

Turning to this clone: The same CDR3 can be traced to other DNA sequences in this sample. The rearrangement joins TRBV5-1 to TRBJ2-3; 9 bases are a match to TRBD1. The CDR3 consists of 15 residues. Germline-derived CDR1 and CDR2 are SGHRS and YFSETQ. Losses at the gene ends were 4 bases for V and 1 base for J; bases not matched to a gene: 4. CDR3 DNA sequence: TGCGCCAGCAGCCCTGGACAGGGGCGCACAGATACGCAGTATTTT. Translating gives CASSPGQGRTDTQYF.

This chain connects TRBV7-9 to TRBJ2-5; 8 nucleotides align to TRBD1. The ends lost 8 bases at V and 5 bases at J; junction bases unmatched: 13. CDR1 is SEHNR and CDR2 is FQNEAQ in the germline V gene (reference sequence). The CDR3 runs 15 residues. The CDR3 loop reads CASARRDRGSETQYF. The CDR3 coding sequence is TGTGCCAGCGCAAGGCGAGACAGGGGTAGTGAGACCCAGTACTTC.

This chain links TRBV5-6 with TRBJ2-5; 8 nucleotides agree with TRBD2. Germline trimming cut 0 bases from V and 0 bases from J; bases unmatched to any gene: 4. Germline CDR1 SGHDT, CDR2 YYEEEE. The CDR3 contains 16 residues. In nucleotides, the CDR3 is TGTGCCAGCAGCTTGGGGACTAGCTTTTACCAAGAGACCCAGTACTTC. Translating gives CASSLGTSFYQETQYF.

The V call is TRBV4-2, the J call TRBJ2-5; 11 bases map to TRBD2. CDR1 and CDR2 (germline): LGHNA, YNFKEQ. CDR3 size: 15 residues. The V gene end was trimmed by 5 bases and the J gene end by 5 bases; junction bases not matched to a gene: 7. CDR3 DNA sequence: TGTGCCAGCAGCATAGCGGGGGGGCCCCCGGAGACCCAGTACTTC. Amino acid sequence: CASSIAGGPPETQYF.

The chain recombines TRBV7-6 with TRBJ1-5; TRBD1 might be the D (5 bases). From germline, CDR1 is SGHVS and CDR2 FNYEAQ. V was shortened by 0 bases and J by 6 bases, with 12 bases between the two germline ends. The CDR3 contains 15 residues. CDR3 sequence reads: CASSLAGGKGQPQHF. The CDR3 region has the DNA TGTGCCAGCAGCTTAGCCGGGGGGAAGGGTCAGCCCCAGCATTTT. Full variable domain (rest looked up from reference TRBV7-6 and TRBJ1-5): GAGVSQSPRYKVTKRGQDVALRCDPISGHVSLYWYRQALGQGPEFLTYFNYEAQQDKSGLPNDRFSAERPEGSISTLTIQRTEQRDSAMYRCASSLAGGKGQPQHFGDGTRLSIL.

CDR3 sequence reads: CASSTRTPPYEQYF. CDR3 DNA sequence: TGTGCCAGTAGTACTCGGACTCCCCCCTACGAGCAGTACTTC. The chain couples TRBV19 to TRBJ2-7; D possibly corresponds to TRBD2 (5 bases). Germline V gene sequence: CDR1 LNHDA, CDR2 SQIVND (reference sequence). The CDR3 sequence is 14 residues long. The V end lost 4 bases, the J end lost 2 bases, and 12 bases lay between the germline ends.

The chain joins TRBV27 to TRBJ2-1; TRBD1 agrees at 10 bases. This CDR3 is built from 15 residues. Trimming took 7 bases from V and 7 from J; bases not matched to a gene: 10. Germline-derived CDR1 and CDR2 are MNHEY and SMNVEV (reference sequence). In DNA form, the CDR3 reads TGTGCCAGCACAGAAATTGGGACAGGGGCGAATGAGCAGTTCTTC. It encodes CASTEIGTGANEQFF.

This chain uses TRBV2 with TRBJ2-5; TRBD1 agrees at 7 bases. Germline V gene data show CDR1 as SNHLY and CDR2 as FYNNEI. With V trimmed by 5 bases and J by 2 bases, 8 bases remained unmatched. The CDR3 extends over 15 amino acids. CDR3 in amino acids: CASSRTGRQQETQYF. The CDR3 region has the DNA TGTGCCAGCAGTCGGACAGGACGCCAACAAGAGACCCAGTACTTC.

V gene TRBV7-2 combines with J gene TRBJ2-3; D is possibly TRBD2 (6 bases). Germline V gives CDR1 SGHTA, CDR2 FQGNSA. The CDR3 spans 17 residues. Deletions cut 6 bases from V and 0 bases from J, with 19 bases between. The CDR3: CASRPQGGPRSTDTQYF. CDR3 nucleotides: TGTGCCAGCAGACCTCAGGGAGGACCACGCAGCACAGATACGCAGTATTTT.

J is TRBJ2-5 and V is TRBV7-9, with 10 bases that match TRBD2. Germline values: CDR1 SEHNR, CDR2 FQNEAQ (reference sequence). The CDR3 sequence is 15 residues long. V shed 2 bases and J 5 bases; nucleotides not matched to a gene: 5. CDR3 coding DNA: TGTGCCAGCAGCTTACCTAGCGGGAGTTCGGAGACCCAGTACTTC. Translating it yields CASSLPSGSSETQYF.

V is TRBV2 and J is TRBJ2-3; D is perhaps TRBD2 (5 bases). This CDR3 is 15 amino acids long. V dropped 4 bases and J dropped 5 bases, with 16 bases sitting between them. Looked up from germline, CDR1 is SNHLY and CDR2 is FYNNEI. CDR3 sequence (DNA): TGTGCCAGCAGTGCAGAAGTTCTCCGGGGAGATACGCAGTATTTT. It codes for CASSAEVLRGDTQYF.

The V and J genes are TRBV9 and TRBJ2-1, with a tentative D call TRBD2 (7 bases). The germline CDR1 and CDR2 sequences are SGDLS and YYNGEE. Trimming shortened V by 4 bases and J by 5 bases, and 16 bases separated the two germline ends. The CDR3 runs to 15 residues. CDR3 sequence reads: CASSPSSGDNNEQFF. DNA of the CDR3: TGTGCCAGCAGCCCCTCAAGCGGGGACAACAATGAGCAGTTCTTC. The full variable domain, completed using reference TRBV9 and TRBJ2-1, is DSGVTQTPKHLITATGQRVTLRCSPRSGDLSVYWYQQSLDQGLQFLIQYYNGEERAKGNILERFSAQQFPDLHSELNLSSLELGDSALYFCASSPSSGDNNEQFFGPGTRLTVL.

V and J are TRBV18 and TRBJ1-1, with a tentative D call TRBD1 (5 bases). Germline-derived CDR1 and CDR2 are KGHSH and LQKENI. The ends were cut back, 3 bases at V and 4 bases at J, with 12 bases in the middle. The length of the CDR3 is 14 residues. CDR3 nucleotides: TGTGCCAGCTCACCGGAACAGGTTTCCACTGAAGCTTTCTTT. This codes for CASSPEQVSTEAFF.